This T cell receptor beta chain derives from a study of regulatory T cells in long-lasting Graves disease. Study-level points and caveats: TCR diversity was lower in persistent Graves' patients (versus newly diagnosed ones). The study found TRBV28, TRBJ1-2 and TRBJ2-5 favored in persistent disease.

This clonotype was seen more than once but under ten times. Its antigen is not identified. Noted time point: persistent/refractory GD, antithyroid drugs over 5 years with positive TRAb. Extracted PBMC RNA gave rise to the TCR library. Relying on iRepertoire HTBI primers and Arm-PCR of CDR3 regions, the team built TCR beta libraries. In the authors' workflow: Identified segments across samples numbered some 62 TRBV and around 13 TRBJ. MiXCR, applied by TCRdb to the multiplex PCR reads, yields one record per CDR3 protein. The V and J calls here are based on TCRdb, not the publication. Found here are roughly 700,000 distinct CDR3 sequences, about 32% of them singletons; the top ten hold 40% to 55%. The CDR3 has 14 amino acids. V dropped 2 bases and J dropped 3 bases, with 11 bases sitting between them. Germline lookup yields CDR1 MNHNS and CDR2 SASEGT.

The rearrangement joins TRBV6-1 to TRBJ2-7; a possible D gene is TRBD1 (6 bases). Material: peripheral blood mononuclear cells (PBMCs), obtained when the disease was refractory, from a patient treated with antithyroid drugs. This TCR was recovered from a female donor with Graves disease. The DNA for the CDR3 is TGTGCCAGCAGTGAAAAGGTGGACAGCTACGAGCAGTACTTC. Its protein product is CASSEKVDSYEQYF.